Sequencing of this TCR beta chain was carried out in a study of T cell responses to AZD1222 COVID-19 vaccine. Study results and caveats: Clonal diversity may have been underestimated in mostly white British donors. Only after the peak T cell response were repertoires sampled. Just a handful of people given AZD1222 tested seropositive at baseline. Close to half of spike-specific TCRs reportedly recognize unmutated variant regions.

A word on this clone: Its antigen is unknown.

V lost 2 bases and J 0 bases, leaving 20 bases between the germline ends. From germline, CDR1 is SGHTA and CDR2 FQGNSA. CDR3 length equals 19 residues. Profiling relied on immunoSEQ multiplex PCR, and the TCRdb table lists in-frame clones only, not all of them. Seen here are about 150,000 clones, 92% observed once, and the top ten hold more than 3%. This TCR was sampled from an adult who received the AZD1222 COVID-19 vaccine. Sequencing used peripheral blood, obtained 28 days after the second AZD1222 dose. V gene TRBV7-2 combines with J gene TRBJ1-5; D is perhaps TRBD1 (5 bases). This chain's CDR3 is CASSLTSIGADYSNQPQHF. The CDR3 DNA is TGTGCCAGCAGCTTAACATCAATTGGGGCAGATTATAGCAATCAGCCCCAGCATTTT.